This TCR beta chain was profiled in a study of T cells in Graves' hyperthyroidism and ophthalmopathy. Notes on the study in general: Blood also contained most expanded thyroid clonotypes above 0.001.

Amplification targeted TCR beta CDR3 regions from RNA transcripts. An initial round of RT-PCR targeting the TCR CDR3 relied on the HTBI primer set. TCRdb processed the multiplex PCR reads anew with MiXCR; each CDR3 protein has one entry. The sample shows 400,000 to 600,000 distinct CDR3 sequences, about 16% of them seen only once. On the basis of clinical symptoms, serum thyroxine and TRAb, thyroid ultrasound and orbital computed tomography, diagnoses were made. The authors took PBMCs from 8 to 10 ml fresh peripheral blood. This clonotype came up many times. Its antigen is as yet unknown. Germline V gives CDR1 DFQATT, CDR2 SNEGSKA (reference sequence). The V end lost 4 bases, the J end lost 0 bases, and 12 bases lay between the germline ends. The CDR3 is 14 residues long.

The receptor's source is a woman in her 30s with Graves' ophthalmopathy. The sample was blood. The rearrangement links TRBV20-1 to TRBJ1-1; D unclear. The CDR3 here is CSATRQLMNTEAFF. The CDR3 region has the DNA TGCAGTGCTACCCGACAACTCATGAACACTGAAGCTTTCTTT.